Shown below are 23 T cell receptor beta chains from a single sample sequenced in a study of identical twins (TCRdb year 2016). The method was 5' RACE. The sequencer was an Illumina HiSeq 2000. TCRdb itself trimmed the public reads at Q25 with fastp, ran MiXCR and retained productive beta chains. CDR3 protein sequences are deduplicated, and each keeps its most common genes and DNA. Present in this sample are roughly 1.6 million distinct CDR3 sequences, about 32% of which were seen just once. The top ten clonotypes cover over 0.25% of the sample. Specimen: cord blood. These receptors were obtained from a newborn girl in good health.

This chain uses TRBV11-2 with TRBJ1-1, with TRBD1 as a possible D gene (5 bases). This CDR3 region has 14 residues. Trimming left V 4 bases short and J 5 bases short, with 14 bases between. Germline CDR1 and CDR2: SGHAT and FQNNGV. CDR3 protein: CASSSMRGGTEAFF. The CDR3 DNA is TGTGCCAGCAGCTCTATGAGGGGAGGGACTGAAGCTTTCTTT. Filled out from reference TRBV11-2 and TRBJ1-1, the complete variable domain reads EAGVAQSPRYKIIEKRQSVAFWCNPISGHATLYWYQQILGQGPKLLIQFQNNGVVDDSQLPKDRFSAERLKGVDSTLKIQPAKLEDSAVYLCASSSMRGGTEAFFGQGTRLTVV.

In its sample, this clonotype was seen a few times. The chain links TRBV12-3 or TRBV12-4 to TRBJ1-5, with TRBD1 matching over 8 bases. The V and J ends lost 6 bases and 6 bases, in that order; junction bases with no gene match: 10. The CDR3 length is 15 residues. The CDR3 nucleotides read TGTGCCAGCAGCCCGTCCAGGGGGCTGGGTCAGCCCCAGCATTTT. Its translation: CASSPSRGLGQPQHF.

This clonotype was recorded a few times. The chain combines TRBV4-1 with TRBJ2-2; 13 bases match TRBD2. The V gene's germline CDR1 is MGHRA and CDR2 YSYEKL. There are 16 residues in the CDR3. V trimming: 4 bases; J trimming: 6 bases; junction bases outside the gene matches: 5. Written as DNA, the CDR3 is TGCGCCAGCAGCCGGGGACTAGCGGGGCGTTCCGGGGAGCTGTTTTTT. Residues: CASSRGLAGRSGELFF.

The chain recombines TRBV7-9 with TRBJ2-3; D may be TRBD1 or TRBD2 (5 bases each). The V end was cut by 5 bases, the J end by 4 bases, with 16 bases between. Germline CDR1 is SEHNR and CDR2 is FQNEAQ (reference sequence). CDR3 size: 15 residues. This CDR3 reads CASSPVPGRSDTQYF. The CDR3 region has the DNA TGTGCCAGCAGCCCCGTCCCGGGACGGTCAGATACGCAGTATTTT.

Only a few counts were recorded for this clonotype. The CDR3, as DNA: TGTGCCAGCAGTAGGACTAGCGGGAGATTGAGCTCCTACAATGAGCAGTTCTTC. This sequence encodes CASSRTSGRLSSYNEQFF. The rearrangement joins TRBV6-1 to TRBJ2-1; 13 nucleotides align to TRBD2. Germline V lookup: CDR1 MNHNS, CDR2 SASEGT. The CDR3 is 18 residues long. Trimming took 5 bases from V and 0 from J; bases not matched to a gene: 7.

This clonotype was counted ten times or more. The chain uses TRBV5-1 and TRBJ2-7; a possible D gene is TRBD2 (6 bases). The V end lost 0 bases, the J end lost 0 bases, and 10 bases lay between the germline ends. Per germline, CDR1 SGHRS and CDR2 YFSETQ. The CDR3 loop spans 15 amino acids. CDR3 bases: TGCGCCAGCAGCTTGGTTCTAGCGAGCTCCTACGAGCAGTACTTC. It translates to CASSLVLASSYEQYF.

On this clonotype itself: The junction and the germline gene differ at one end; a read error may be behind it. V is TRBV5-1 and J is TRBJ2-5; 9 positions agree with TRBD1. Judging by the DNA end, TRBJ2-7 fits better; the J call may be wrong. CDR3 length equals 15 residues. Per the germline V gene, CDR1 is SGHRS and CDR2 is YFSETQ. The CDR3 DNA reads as TGCGGCAGCAGCTTGGCAATGGGACAGGGTTACGAGCAGTACTTC. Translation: CGSSLAMGQGYEQYF.

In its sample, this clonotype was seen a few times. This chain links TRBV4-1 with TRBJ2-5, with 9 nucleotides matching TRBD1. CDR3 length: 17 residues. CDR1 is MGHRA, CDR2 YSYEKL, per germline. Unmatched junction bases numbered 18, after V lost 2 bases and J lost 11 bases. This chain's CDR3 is CASSQFFSRKTGGEQYF. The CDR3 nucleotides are TGCGCCAGCAGCCAATTTTTCTCTCGAAAGACAGGGGGAGAGCAGTACTTC.

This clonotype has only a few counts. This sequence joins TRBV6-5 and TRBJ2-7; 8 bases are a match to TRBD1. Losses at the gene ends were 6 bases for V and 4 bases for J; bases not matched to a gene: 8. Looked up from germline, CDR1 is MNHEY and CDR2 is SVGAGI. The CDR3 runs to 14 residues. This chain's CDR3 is CASRAARGLYEQYF. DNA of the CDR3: TGTGCCAGCAGGGCAGCCAGGGGGCTTTACGAGCAGTACTTC.

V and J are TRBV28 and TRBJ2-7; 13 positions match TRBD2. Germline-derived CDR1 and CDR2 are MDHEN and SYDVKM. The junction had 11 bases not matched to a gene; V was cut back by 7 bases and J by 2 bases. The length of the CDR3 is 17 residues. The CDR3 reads CASTRLAGGPNPYEQYF. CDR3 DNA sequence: TGTGCCAGCACCCGACTAGCGGGAGGTCCCAACCCCTACGAGCAGTACTTC. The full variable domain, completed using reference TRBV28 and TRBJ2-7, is DVKVTQSSRYLVKRTGEKVFLECVQDMDHENMFWYRQDPGLGLRLIYFSYDVKMKEKGDIPEGYSVSREKKERFSLILESASTNQTSMYLCASTRLAGGPNPYEQYFGPGTRLTVT.

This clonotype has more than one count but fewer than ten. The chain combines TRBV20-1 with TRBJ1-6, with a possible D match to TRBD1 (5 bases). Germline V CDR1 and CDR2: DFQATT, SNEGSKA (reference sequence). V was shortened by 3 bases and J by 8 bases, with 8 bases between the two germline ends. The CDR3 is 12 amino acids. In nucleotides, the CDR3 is TGCAGTGCTAGGGCGGGGGATTCACCCCTCCACTTT. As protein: CSARAGDSPLHF.

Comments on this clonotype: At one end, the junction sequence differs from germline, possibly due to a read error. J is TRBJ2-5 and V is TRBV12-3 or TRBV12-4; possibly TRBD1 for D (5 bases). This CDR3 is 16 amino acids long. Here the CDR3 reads CASSLRRTRGLEAQYF. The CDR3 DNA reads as TGTGCCAGCAGTTTGAGGAGAACAAGGGGCTTAGAGGCCCAGTACTTC.

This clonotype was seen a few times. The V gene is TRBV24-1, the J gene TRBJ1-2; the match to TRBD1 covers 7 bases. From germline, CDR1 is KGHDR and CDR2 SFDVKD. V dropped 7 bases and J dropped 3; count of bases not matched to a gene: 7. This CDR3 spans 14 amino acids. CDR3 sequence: CATSIRGRDYGYTF. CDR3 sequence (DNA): TGTGCCACCAGCATAAGGGGGCGCGACTATGGCTACACCTTC.

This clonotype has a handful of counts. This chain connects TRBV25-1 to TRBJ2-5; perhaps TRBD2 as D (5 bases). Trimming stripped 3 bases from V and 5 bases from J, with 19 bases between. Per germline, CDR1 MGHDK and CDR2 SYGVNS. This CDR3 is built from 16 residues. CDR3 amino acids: CASSEGAQWGQETQYF. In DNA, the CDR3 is TGTGCCAGCAGTGAGGGAGCCCAATGGGGTCAGGAGACCCAGTACTTC.

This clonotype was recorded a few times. CDR3 in DNA: TGCGCCAGCAGCCAACGTGGACCCCCTTTGGGGTTCACCTACGAGCAGTACTTC. It yields the protein CASSQRGPPLGFTYEQYF. V and J are TRBV4-1 and TRBJ2-7; D is unresolved. The V gene lost 2 bases and the J gene lost 2 bases, with 22 bases spanning the gap. This CDR3 is built from 18 residues. Germline-derived CDR1 and CDR2 are MGHRA and YSYEKL.

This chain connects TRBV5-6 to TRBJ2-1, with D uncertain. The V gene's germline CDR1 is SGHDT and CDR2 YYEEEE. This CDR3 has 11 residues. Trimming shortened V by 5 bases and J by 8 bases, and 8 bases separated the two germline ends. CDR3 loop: CASSWAHEQFF. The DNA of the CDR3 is TGTGCCAGCAGTTGGGCCCATGAGCAGTTCTTC. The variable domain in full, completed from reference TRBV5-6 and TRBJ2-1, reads DAGVTQSPTHLIKTRGQQVTLRCSPKSGHDTVSWYQQALGQGPQFIFQYYEEEERQRGNFPDRFSGHQFPNYSSELNVNALLLGDSALYLCASSWAHEQFFGPGTRLTVL.

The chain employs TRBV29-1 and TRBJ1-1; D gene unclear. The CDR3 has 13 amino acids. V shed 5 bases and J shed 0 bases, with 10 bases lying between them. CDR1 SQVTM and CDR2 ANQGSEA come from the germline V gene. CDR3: CSVWAELNTEAFF. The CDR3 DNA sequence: TGCAGCGTTTGGGCGGAATTGAACACTGAAGCTTTCTTT.

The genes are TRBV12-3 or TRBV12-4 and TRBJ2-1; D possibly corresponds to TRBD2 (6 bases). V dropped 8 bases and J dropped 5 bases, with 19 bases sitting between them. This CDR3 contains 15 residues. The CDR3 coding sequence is TGTGCCAGCTTGGCGGGGTGGGGAGAGCACAATGAGCAGTTCTTC. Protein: CASLAGWGEHNEQFF.

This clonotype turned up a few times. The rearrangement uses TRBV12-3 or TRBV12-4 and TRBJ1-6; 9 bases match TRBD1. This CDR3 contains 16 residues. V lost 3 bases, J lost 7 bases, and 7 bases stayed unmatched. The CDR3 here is CASSFQQGALNSPLHF. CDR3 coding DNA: TGTGCCAGCAGTTTTCAACAGGGGGCCCTGAATTCACCCCTCCACTTT.

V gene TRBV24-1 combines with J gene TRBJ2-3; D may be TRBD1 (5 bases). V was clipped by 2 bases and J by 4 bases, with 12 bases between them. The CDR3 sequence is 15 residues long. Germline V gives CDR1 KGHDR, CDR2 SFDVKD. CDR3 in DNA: TGTGCCACCAGTGATTCCAGGGTGGTGCCAGATACGCAGTATTTT. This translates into CATSDSRVVPDTQYF.

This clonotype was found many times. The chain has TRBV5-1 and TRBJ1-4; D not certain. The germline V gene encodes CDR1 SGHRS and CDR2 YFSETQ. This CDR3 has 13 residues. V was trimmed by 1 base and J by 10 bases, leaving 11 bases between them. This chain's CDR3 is CASSLSHGRKLFF. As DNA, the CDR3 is TGCGCCAGCAGCTTGTCGCACGGACGAAAACTGTTTTTT.

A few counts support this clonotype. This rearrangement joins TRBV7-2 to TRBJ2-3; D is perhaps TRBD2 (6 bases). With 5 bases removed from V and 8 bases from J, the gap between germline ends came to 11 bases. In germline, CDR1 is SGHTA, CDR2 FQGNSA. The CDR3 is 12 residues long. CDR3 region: CASSAGRVTQYF. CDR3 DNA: TGTGCCAGCAGCGCGGGACGGGTTACGCAGTATTTT.

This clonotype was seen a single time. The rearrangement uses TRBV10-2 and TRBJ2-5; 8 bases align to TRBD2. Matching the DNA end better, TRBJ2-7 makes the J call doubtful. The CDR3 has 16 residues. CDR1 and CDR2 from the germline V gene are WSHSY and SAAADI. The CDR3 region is CASSESVLAGKIEQYF. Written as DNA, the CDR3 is TGCGCCAGCAGTGAGTCCGTCTTAGCGGGAAAGATCGAGCAGTACTTC.